This T cell receptor (beta chain) was obtained from a study of T cell responses to AZD1222 COVID-19 vaccine. The overall study: Researchers grouped second doses given at about 4 or about 12 weeks into one pool.

This clone was recorded only once. The CDR3 extends over 11 amino acids. Germline lookup yields CDR1 PRHDT and CDR2 FYEKMQ (reference sequence). Trimming stripped 5 bases from V and 5 bases from J, with 7 bases between. Data came from immunoSEQ multiplex PCR; TCRdb stores just in-frame clones and leaves some out. The sample has about 130,000 clones; about nine tenths are singletons. The sample consisted of peripheral blood, taken on day 0 of AZD1222 vaccination. The TCR comes from an adult in good health. The rearrangement links TRBV13 to TRBJ2-7; D is unclear. This CDR3 is CASSAHNEQYF. CDR3 bases: TGTGCCAGCAGCGCTCACAACGAGCAGTACTTC.